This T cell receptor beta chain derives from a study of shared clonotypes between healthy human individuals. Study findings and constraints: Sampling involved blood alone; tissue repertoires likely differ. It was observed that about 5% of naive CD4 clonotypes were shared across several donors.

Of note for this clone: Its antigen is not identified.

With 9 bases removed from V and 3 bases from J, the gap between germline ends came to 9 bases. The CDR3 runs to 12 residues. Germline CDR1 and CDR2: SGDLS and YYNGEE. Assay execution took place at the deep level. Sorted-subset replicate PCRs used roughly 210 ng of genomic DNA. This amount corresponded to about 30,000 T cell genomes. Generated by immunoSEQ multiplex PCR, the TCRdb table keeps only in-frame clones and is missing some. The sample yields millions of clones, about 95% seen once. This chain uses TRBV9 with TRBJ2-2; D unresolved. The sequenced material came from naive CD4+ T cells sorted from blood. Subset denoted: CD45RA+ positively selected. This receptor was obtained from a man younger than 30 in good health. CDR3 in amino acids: CATSRDTGELFF. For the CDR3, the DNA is TGTGCCACGAGCCGGGACACCGGGGAGCTGTTTTTT.